These 20 T cell receptor beta chains originate from one sample sequenced in a study of human T cells and chemical hapten exposure. The time point denotes: pre-sensitization, week 0. Treatment described: therapeutic diphenylcyclopropenone sensitization with weekly scalp DPC. MiXCR, run by TCRdb on the RACE reads, gives a single entry per CDR3 protein. The repertoire includes 240,000 or so distinct CDR3 sequences, about 8.1% of them detected once, and approximately 2.2% sits in the top ten. Sequencing used whole blood, obtained in connection with sensitization to the hapten diphenylcyclopropenone (DPC). Receptors were obtained from a woman in her thirties or forties with alopecia areata. Some clones in this sample may be carry-over from other donors' samples.

This rearrangement joins TRBV7-2 to TRBJ2-3; TRBD2 agrees at 11 bases. The CDR3 is 16 residues long. Germline V CDR1 and CDR2: SGHTA, FQGNSA. The V and J ends lost 2 bases and 4 bases, in that order; junction bases with no gene match: 5. CDR3 sequence: CASSLSSGRRSDTQYF. The CDR3 region has the DNA TGTGCCAGCAGCTTATCTAGCGGGAGGCGATCAGATACGCAGTATTTT.

The chain combines TRBV5-1 with TRBJ1-4; D perhaps matches TRBD1 (5 bases). The CDR3 has 14 amino acids. Between the trimmed V and J ends, which lost 3 bases and 6 bases, there was a span of 12 bases. Germline lookup yields CDR1 SGHRS and CDR2 YFSETQ. CDR3 amino acids: CASSSGRADEKLFF. The CDR3 DNA sequence: TGCGCCAGCAGCTCGGGCAGGGCGGATGAAAAACTGTTTTTT.

This clonotype was counted at least ten times. The chain employs TRBV6-2 or TRBV6-3 and TRBJ1-5; D is uncertain. Germline assignment: CDR1 MNHEY and CDR2 SVGEGT. The CDR3 has 14 residues. Between the trimmed V and J ends, which lost 5 bases and 10 bases, there was a span of 18 bases. The CDR3 spells CASSRQLEISPQHF. In nucleotides, the CDR3 is TGTGCCAGCAGTCGGCAGTTGGAAATCAGCCCCCAGCATTTT.

The CDR3 spells CASSAGVGAYNEQFF. The CDR3 coding sequence is TGTGCCAGCAGCGCTGGCGTCGGGGCTTACAATGAGCAGTTCTTC. V and J are TRBV9 and TRBJ2-1, with D possibly called TRBD1 or TRBD2 (5 bases each). V lost 3 bases and J lost 4, with 14 bases in between. The V gene's germline CDR1 is SGDLS and CDR2 YYNGEE. The CDR3 is 15 residues long.

This clonotype was counted a few times. The chain joins TRBV9 to TRBJ2-3, with TRBD2 matching 10 bases. The trim removed 2 bases at V and 6 bases at J, leaving 6 bases unmatched. The CDR3 consists of 15 residues. The germline V gene has CDR1 SGDLS and CDR2 YYNGEE. The CDR3 protein is CASSVGLALADTQYF. DNA of the CDR3: TGTGCCAGCAGCGTGGGACTAGCGCTTGCGGATACGCAGTATTTT.

Concerning this clonotype: Germline and junction disagree at one end, which may indicate a read error. The chain carries TRBV25-1 and TRBJ1-6, with 7 nucleotides matching TRBD1. Germline CDR1 and CDR2: MGHDK and SYGVNS. CDR3 length: 13 amino acids. The CDR3 bases are TGTGCGAGCAGGGGACAGCTGGAATCACCCCTCCACTTT. Amino acids: CASRGQLESPLHF.

The gene calls are TRBV6-2 or TRBV6-3 and TRBJ2-1; D remains ambiguous. CDR1 and CDR2 (germline): MNHEY, SVGEGT. The CDR3 is 13 amino acids. V was shortened by 2 bases and J by 10 bases, with 12 bases between the two germline ends. CDR3 nucleotide sequence: TGTGCCAGCAGTTACGCCGGCCAGCCAGAGCAGTTCTTC. Residues: CASSYAGQPEQFF.

The CDR3 sequence: CASSRFRETDTQYF. Here the CDR3 DNA reads TGTGCCAGCAGTAGGTTCAGGGAGACAGATACGCAGTATTTT. The gene calls are TRBV6-1 and TRBJ2-3; D may correspond to TRBD1 or TRBD2 (5 bases each). V lost 5 bases and J 3 bases, leaving 12 bases between the germline ends. CDR1 is MNHNS, CDR2 SASEGT, per germline. CDR3 length: 14 amino acids.

This clonotype was counted a few times. This chain connects TRBV7-2 to TRBJ2-1; possibly TRBD2 for D (6 bases). Trimming took 5 bases from V and 12 from J, leaving 11 bases between them. CDR1 is SGHTA and CDR2 is FQGNSA in the germline V gene. The CDR3 extends over 11 amino acids. This chain's CDR3 is CASSPRLVQFF. CDR3 sequence (DNA): TGTGCCAGCAGCCCCAGACTAGTGCAGTTCTTC.

The chain is built from TRBV4-2 and TRBJ1-1, with a possible D match to TRBD1 (6 bases). V was shortened by 2 bases and J by 1 base, with 14 bases between the two germline ends. The CDR3 totals 16 residues. Per the germline V gene, CDR1 is LGHNA and CDR2 is YNFKEQ. The CDR3 spells CASSQKTQGKNTEAFF. CDR3 coding DNA: TGTGCCAGCAGCCAAAAAACCCAGGGGAAGAACACTGAAGCTTTCTTT.

This clonotype was found a few times. The chain couples TRBV12-3 or TRBV12-4 to TRBJ1-5; D not certain. The CDR3 length is 14 residues. Trimming took off 4 bases at V and 0 bases at J, with 7 bases between the two ends. The CDR3 loop is CASSSAPSNQPQHF. The CDR3 bases are TGTGCCAGCAGTTCGGCTCCTAGCAATCAGCCCCAGCATTTT.

This chain joins TRBV5-1 and TRBJ1-1, with D unresolved. The germline V gene has CDR1 SGHRS and CDR2 YFSETQ. The CDR3 covers 13 residues. Trimming cost V 4 bases and J 3 bases, with 10 bases left between them. CDR3 region: CASSPGPHTEAFF. The CDR3 DNA reads TGCGCCAGCAGCCCCGGTCCGCACACTGAAGCTTTCTTT.

For the CDR3, the DNA is TGTGCCAGCAGCCAGGGGTCTTTTGAGCAGTTCTTC. Its protein product is CASSQGSFEQFF. J is TRBJ2-1 and V is TRBV11-2, with TRBD1 as a possible D gene (6 bases). Germline V gene sequence: CDR1 SGHAT, CDR2 FQNNGV. The V gene lost 5 bases and the J gene lost 9 bases, with 11 bases spanning the gap. CDR3 length equals 12 residues.

The chain joins TRBV11-2 to TRBJ2-7; D gene ambiguous. V was pared by 4 bases and J by 2 bases, with 12 bases between. The CDR3 runs 14 residues. The germline CDR1 and CDR2 sequences are SGHAT and FQNNGV. The CDR3 here is CASSSGSPPYEQYF. The CDR3, as DNA: TGTGCCAGCAGCTCCGGCAGTCCCCCCTACGAGCAGTACTTC.

This clonotype showed up just a few times. This chain connects TRBV20-1 to TRBJ1-5; 7 bases are shared with TRBD1. The CDR3 extends over 17 amino acids. Germline assignment: CDR1 DFQATT and CDR2 SNEGSKA (reference sequence). J gave up 2 bases and V 6 bases, and 16 bases lay outside the gene matches. The CDR3 region has the DNA TGCAGTGCCGACGCCGTTAGACAGGGTACTGGCAATCAGCCCCAGCATTTT. Its protein is CSADAVRQGTGNQPQHF.

In this sample, this clonotype turned up a few times. J is TRBJ1-2 and V is TRBV6-1, with D hard to call. Germline V gene data show CDR1 as MNHNS and CDR2 as SASEGT. Trimming shortened V by 6 bases and J by 5 bases, and 13 bases separated the two germline ends. This CDR3 comprises 13 residues. The chain's CDR3 is CASRNGYSYGYTF. CDR3 nucleotide sequence: TGTGCCAGCAGGAATGGGTATTCGTATGGCTACACCTTC.

This clonotype was recorded at least ten times. This chain uses TRBV28 with TRBJ2-3; possible D gene TRBD2, 7 bases. In germline, CDR1 is MDHEN, CDR2 SYDVKM. The CDR3 contains 15 residues. The V end lost 6 bases, the J end lost 14 bases, and 27 bases lay between the germline ends. The CDR3 region is CASSARRTRGTQAYF. CDR3 sequence (DNA): TGTGCCAGCAGCGCACGGAGGACTAGGGGGACCCAAGCGTATTTT.

This clonotype was seen at least ten times. The V gene is TRBV10-3, the J gene TRBJ2-1, with 10 bases fitting TRBD2. CDR3 length: 13 residues. V lost 8 bases and J lost 5; bases outside the gene matches: 3. CDR1 is ENHRY and CDR2 is SYGVKD in the germline V gene. CDR3 nucleotide sequence: TGTGCCATCGGACTAGCGGAAAACAATGAGCAGTTCTTC. Translation: CAIGLAENNEQFF.

This clonotype was observed a handful of times. V gene TRBV20-1 combines with J gene TRBJ2-3; D assignment may be TRBD1 or TRBD2 (5 bases each). Germline V lookup: CDR1 DFQATT, CDR2 SNEGSKA (reference sequence). V lost 5 bases and J lost 2, with 14 bases in between. This CDR3 spans 14 amino acids. The CDR3 DNA sequence: TGCAGTGCTGAGGGGTGGGGGATCACAGATACGCAGTATTTT. It translates to CSAEGWGITDTQYF.

The V and J genes are TRBV7-9 and TRBJ1-1; 8 bases are a match to TRBD1. V shed 1 base and J 5 bases; nucleotides not matched to a gene: 6. Germline-derived CDR1 and CDR2 are SEHNR and FQNEAQ (reference sequence). The CDR3 has 15 amino acids. For the CDR3, the DNA is TGTGCCAGCAGCTTAGGAGACAGGGGTAAGACTGAAGCTTTCTTT. Translated: CASSLGDRGKTEAFF.